Each of the 25 T cell receptor beta chains below was sequenced from the same sample in a study of CD4 T cells in relation to SARS-CoV-2 and coronaviruses. TCRdb's table, derived via immunoSEQ multiplex PCR, lists solely in-frame clones and lacks some. This table holds 41,000 or so clones, about 80% found once. Antigens of these TCRs are unknown. Sequencing was carried out using naive CD4+ T cells from PBMCs, cultured in vitro. Noted subset: naive CD4+ T cells isolated by negative enrichment. These receptors originate from an adult with COVID-19.

This chain links TRBV24-1 with TRBJ2-5; a possible D gene is TRBD1 (6 bases). The V end lost 2 bases, the J end lost 0 bases, and 18 bases lay between the germline ends. CDR1 and CDR2 from the germline V gene are KGHDR and SFDVKD. This CDR3 is built from 18 residues. The CDR3 nucleotides read TGTGCCACCAGTGATTCCCGGACAGCCCAAAACTACCAAGAGACCCAGTACTTC. As protein: CATSDSRTAQNYQETQYF.

The chain uses TRBV18 and TRBJ2-7; tentatively, D is TRBD2 (5 bases). CDR3 length: 16 amino acids. In germline, CDR1 is KGHSH, CDR2 LQKENI. The V end was cut by 1 base, the J end by 0 bases, with 13 bases between. The CDR3 protein is CASSPRRAETSYEQYF. CDR3 sequence (DNA): TGTGCCAGCTCACCACGGAGAGCGGAGACCTCCTACGAGCAGTACTTC.

The J gene is TRBJ1-6, the V gene TRBV28; perhaps TRBD1 as D (5 bases). CDR3 length: 16 amino acids. In germline, CDR1 is MDHEN, CDR2 SYDVKM. Trimming took off 5 bases at V and 8 bases at J, with 19 bases between the two ends. This CDR3 reads CASSPSGDGKHSPLHF. In DNA form, the CDR3 reads TGTGCCAGCAGTCCCAGTGGGGACGGAAAACATTCACCCCTCCACTTT.

J is TRBJ2-7 and V is TRBV7-9; 9 nucleotides agree with TRBD1. Germline V gives CDR1 SEHNR, CDR2 FQNEAQ (reference sequence). V trimming: 8 bases; J trimming: 5 bases; junction bases outside the gene matches: 10. This CDR3 is 14 amino acids long. CDR3 nucleotide sequence: TGTGCCAGCGTTACAGGGGGCAGGCTGGACGAGCAGTACTTC. Its translation: CASVTGGRLDEQYF. Based on the CDR3 plus reference TRBV7-9 and TRBJ2-7, the full variable domain is DTGVSQNPRHKITKRGQNVTFRCDPISEHNRLYWYRQTLGQGPEFLTYFQNEAQLEKSRLLSDRFSAERPKGSFSTLEIQRTEQGDSAMYLCASVTGGRLDEQYFGPGTRLTVT.

This clone was detected only a few times. The CDR3 DNA sequence: TGCGCCAGCAGCCAAGTTGGTGGGGCTGAAGCTTTCTTT. Translation gives CASSQVGGAEAFF. This chain links TRBV4-1 with TRBJ1-1; unclear D gene. V lost 1 base and J lost 6, with 9 bases in between. Germline V CDR1 and CDR2: MGHRA, YSYEKL. The CDR3 covers 13 residues.

This clone has only one observation. J is TRBJ2-1 and V is TRBV27; D is unresolved. Germline V lookup: CDR1 MNHEY, CDR2 SMNVEV (reference sequence). V lost 5 bases to trimming and J lost 7 bases, with 12 bases between them. The CDR3 runs to 13 residues. CDR3 bases: TGTGCCAGCAGTCCCCTGGGGTCTAATGAGCAGTTCTTC. Translated, it gives CASSPLGSNEQFF.

The chain carries TRBV28 and TRBJ2-1, with 11 bases lining up with TRBD2. Germline loops: CDR1 MDHEN, CDR2 SYDVKM. V was pared by 6 bases and J by 9 bases, with 7 bases of the junction left unmatched. This CDR3 is built from 14 residues. The CDR3 reads CASRPLAGVREQFF. As DNA, the CDR3 is TGTGCCAGCAGACCACTAGCGGGAGTTCGTGAGCAGTTCTTC.

In its sample, this clone was seen a few times. The CDR3 DNA is TGCGCCAGCAGCCAAGATAGGGGGCGAGGGAATGAGCAGTTCTTC. Amino acid sequence: CASSQDRGRGNEQFF. This chain connects TRBV4-1 to TRBJ2-1; TRBD1 aligns across 7 bases. The CDR3 runs 15 residues. Per germline, CDR1 MGHRA and CDR2 YSYEKL. V trimming: 0 bases; J trimming: 7 bases; junction bases outside the gene matches: 6.

V gene TRBV6-6 combines with J gene TRBJ2-5; possibly TRBD2 for D (6 bases). Germline lookup yields CDR1 MNHNY and CDR2 SVGAGI (reference sequence). V gave up 6 bases and J gave up 5 bases, with 16 bases separating them. The CDR3 has 14 residues. This CDR3 is CASSPGGAFETQYF. CDR3 nucleotides: TGTGCCAGCAGCCCCGGAGGGGCGTTTGAGACCCAGTACTTC.

The chain employs TRBV7-6 and TRBJ2-7, with 9 positions matching TRBD1. The ends lost 5 bases at V and 6 bases at J; junction bases unmatched: 11. The CDR3 runs to 15 residues. Looked up from germline, CDR1 is SGHVS and CDR2 is FNYEAQ. This chain's CDR3 is CASSPKWDRVGEQYF. Here the CDR3 DNA reads TGTGCCAGCAGCCCAAAGTGGGACAGGGTTGGCGAGCAGTACTTC.

This chain connects TRBV2 to TRBJ2-4, with D perhaps being TRBD1 or TRBD2 (6 bases each). V was cut by 6 bases and J by 2 bases, with 8 bases left in between. The CDR3 runs 13 residues. In germline, CDR1 is SNHLY, CDR2 FYNNEI. CDR3 bases: TGTGCCAGCAGAGGGGGGTCCAAAAACATTCAGTACTTC. It codes for CASRGGSKNIQYF.

The rearrangement uses TRBV30 and TRBJ2-7; TRBD2 is a possible D gene (5 bases). The germline CDR1 and CDR2 sequences are GTSNPN and SVGIG (reference sequence). Trimming stripped 1 base from V and 5 bases from J, with 12 bases between. CDR3 length: 13 residues. In nucleotides, the CDR3 is TGTGCCTGGAGTGGTGGGAGCGAAAACGAGCAGTACTTC. Its translation is CAWSGGSENEQYF.

This clone was detected only once. The chain joins TRBV19 to TRBJ2-3; D may be TRBD2 (6 bases). This CDR3 comprises 14 residues. V was pared by 7 bases and J by 0 bases, with 11 bases between. CDR1 and CDR2 (germline): LNHDA, SQIVND (reference sequence). The CDR3 DNA sequence: TGTGCCAGTAATAGCGGTACAAGCACAGATACGCAGTATTTT. Translated: CASNSGTSTDTQYF.

The rearrangement joins TRBV30 to TRBJ2-3, with D possibly TRBD2 on 6 matching bases. V was shortened by 0 bases and J by 7 bases, with 14 bases between the two germline ends. Germline CDR1 reads GTSNPN; CDR2 reads SVGIG (reference sequence). There are 14 residues in the CDR3. DNA for the CDR3: TGTGCCTGGAGTGTGGGGGGTGTCTCGCATACGCAGTATTTT. This codes for CAWSVGGVSHTQYF. Using reference TRBV30 and TRBJ2-3 for the parts outside the CDR3, the full variable domain is SQTIHQWPATLVQPVGSPLSLECTVEGTSNPNLYWYRQAAGRGLQLLFYSVGIGQISSEVPQNLSASRPQDRQFILSSKKLLLSDSGFYLCAWSVGGVSHTQYFGPGTRLTVL.

This chain uses TRBV5-5 with TRBJ2-6; D remains unclear. CDR3 length equals 15 residues. CDR1 is SGHKS, CDR2 YYEKEE, per germline (reference sequence). Trimming shortened V by 3 bases and J by 1 base, and 8 bases separated the two germline ends. In nucleotides, the CDR3 is TGTGCCAGCAGCTGGGCGGAATCTGGGGCCAACGTCCTGACTTTC. Translating it yields CASSWAESGANVLTF. Drawing the rest from reference TRBV5-5 and TRBJ2-6, the complete variable domain is DAGVTQSPTHLIKTRGQQVTLRCSPISGHKSVSWYQQVLGQGPQFIFQYYEKEERGRGNFPDRFSARQFPNYSSELNVNALLLGDSALYLCASSWAESGANVLTFGAGSRLTVL.

The V call is TRBV2, the J call TRBJ2-7; D call uncertain. This CDR3 has 11 residues. Germline loops: CDR1 SNHLY, CDR2 FYNNEI. Trimming stripped 4 bases from V and 3 bases from J, with 4 bases between. The CDR3 DNA sequence: TGTGCCAGCAGTGCGTACTACGAGCAGTACTTC. Residues: CASSAYYEQYF.

The chain joins TRBV9 to TRBJ2-7, with TRBD2 matching over 7 bases. The J segment lost 6 bases and the V segment lost 3 bases, leaving 6 bases of the junction unmatched. The CDR3 has 13 amino acids. Germline V lookup: CDR1 SGDLS, CDR2 YYNGEE. The CDR3 DNA follows: TGTGCCAGCAGCGCTGTATTAGCGGGCGAGCAGTACTTC. Its translation: CASSAVLAGEQYF.

CDR3 bases: TGTGCCAGCAGTTCGTTAGGGCCCTATGAGCAGTTCTTC. Amino acids: CASSSLGPYEQFF. The chain is built from TRBV28 and TRBJ2-1; no reliable D call. In germline, CDR1 is MDHEN, CDR2 SYDVKM. Trimming left V 4 bases short and J 8 bases short, with 12 bases between. This CDR3 is built from 13 residues.

V and J are TRBV5-1 and TRBJ2-1, with 8 bases lining up with TRBD1. The germline CDR1 and CDR2 sequences are SGHRS and YFSETQ. This CDR3 spans 13 amino acids. J was trimmed by 7 bases and V by 7 bases; bases with no gene match: 7. This chain's CDR3 is CASALTGVNEQFF. As DNA, the CDR3 is TGCGCCAGCGCCTTGACAGGGGTGAATGAGCAGTTCTTC.

The rearrangement links TRBV28 to TRBJ2-7; TRBD1 aligns across 8 bases. V was clipped by 3 bases and J by 5 bases; unmatched bases: 12. The CDR3 sequence is 16 residues long. The germline V gene encodes CDR1 MDHEN and CDR2 SYDVKM. The CDR3 spells CASSLGRGHLGDEQYF. The CDR3 DNA reads as TGTGCCAGCAGTTTGGGCAGGGGGCATCTCGGAGACGAGCAGTACTTC.

The chain uses TRBV4-1 and TRBJ2-5; TRBD2 is a possible D gene (6 bases). The V gene's germline CDR1 is MGHRA and CDR2 YSYEKL. The V gene lost 0 bases and the J gene lost 7 bases, with 21 bases spanning the gap. The CDR3 is made up of 17 amino acids. CDR3 DNA sequence: TGCGCCAGCAGCCAAGATGGGCGCGGGACCTTGGGATGGACCCAGTACTTC. It specifies CASSQDGRGTLGWTQYF.

The chain employs TRBV28 and TRBJ2-4; 9 bases align to TRBD2. The ends lost 6 bases at V and 7 bases at J; junction bases unmatched: 10. Germline CDR1 MDHEN, CDR2 SYDVKM. The CDR3 covers 15 residues. The CDR3 is CASSPVAGAGNIQYF. Here the CDR3 DNA reads TGTGCCAGCAGCCCCGTAGCGGGAGCGGGGAACATTCAGTACTTC.

This sequence joins TRBV28 and TRBJ2-2, with 8 bases lining up with TRBD1. CDR1 and CDR2 from the germline V gene are MDHEN and SYDVKM. V lost 2 bases and J lost 5; bases outside the gene matches: 7. CDR3 length: 16 residues. CDR3 residues: CASSLPQGARTGELFF. The CDR3 DNA follows: TGTGCCAGCAGTTTACCCCAGGGGGCGCGGACCGGGGAGCTGTTTTTT. The full variable domain, rest sourced from reference TRBV28 and TRBJ2-2, is DVKVTQSSRYLVKRTGEKVFLECVQDMDHENMFWYRQDPGLGLRLIYFSYDVKMKEKGDIPEGYSVSREKKERFSLILESASTNQTSMYLCASSLPQGARTGELFFGEGSRLTVL.

This clone has a single count. This chain uses TRBV13 with TRBJ2-1; tentative D call: TRBD2 (6 bases). The germline CDR1 and CDR2 sequences are PRHDT and FYEKMQ (reference sequence). V shed 3 bases and J shed 9 bases, with 12 bases lying between them. The CDR3 length is 13 residues. The CDR3 nucleotides read TGTGCCAGCAGCTTCCCGGGAGCGGCTGAGCAGTTCTTC. It specifies CASSFPGAAEQFF.

CDR3 sequence reads: CASSPRLTSGRAETQYF. CDR3 DNA sequence: TGTGCCAGCAGCCCCCGCTTGACTAGCGGGAGGGCCGAGACCCAGTACTTC. V is TRBV7-9 and J is TRBJ2-5; 14 bases line up with TRBD2. Germline V gene lookup returns CDR1 SEHNR and CDR2 FQNEAQ (reference sequence). The CDR3 has 17 amino acids. V shed 5 bases, J shed 5 bases, and the junction held 10 bases outside the gene matches.